Listed below are T cell receptor beta chains from one sample, sequenced in a study of Tregs in tolerant kidney transplant recipients. Here immunoSEQ multiplex PCR was the method, and the copy in TCRdb shows in-frame clones only, minus some. The sample has about 64,000 clones, about 87% seen once. The specimen was CD4+ T cells from blood (PBMCs), collected 6 months after the transplant. Every receptor here comes from a human patient who received a combined kidney and bone marrow transplant. The graft donor may have contributed some T cells. Both conserved end residues are part of each CDR3. The D gene is left open where the match is weak. The size entry is marked missing in some rows and otherwise reads once, few, many or a size class.

size,V,length,D,J,DNA,CDR3
.,TRBV4-2,18,.,TRBJ1-1,TGTGCCAGCAGCCAAGGAGTTTTACGCGGACACAGAGACACTGAAGCTTTCTTT,CASSQGVLRGHRDTEAFF
.,TRBV5-1,14,TRBD1,TRBJ1-2,TGCGCCAGCAGCCCGATGACAGGGAACTATGGCTACACCTTC,CASSPMTGNYGYTF
.,TRBV12-5,15,.,TRBJ2-7,TGTGCTAGTGGTTTGGTCCTTAGCGGAATCTCGGAGCAGTACTTC,CASGLVLSGISEQYF
.,TRBV5-1,15,TRBD2,TRBJ2-1,TGCGCCAGCAGCCATGGGACTAGCGGGAGAGTTGAGCAGTTCTTC,CASSHGTSGRVEQFF
.,TRBV21-1,14,.,TRBJ2-1,TGTGCCAGCAGCAACGGGAGGGCCAACAATGAGCAGTTCTTC,CASSNGRANNEQFF
.,TRBV15,15,.,TRBJ2-2,TGTGCCACCAGCAGAGTGCGGGTGAACACCGGGGAGCTGTTTTTT,CATSRVRVNTGELFF
.,TRBV12-2,14,.,TRBJ2-4,TGTGCAAGTCGCCCCTCCGACAGCAAAAACATTCAGTACTTC,CASRPSDSKNIQYF
.,TRBV7-6,15,TRBD1,TRBJ1-1,TGTGCCAGCCCCCCGGTCAGGGGGCATATCACTGAAGCTTTCTTT,CASPPVRGHITEAFF
.,TRBV7-9,17,.,TRBJ2-7,TGTGCCAGCAGCTTAGTTTTTAGCATAGGACAGAACTACGAGCAGTACTTC,CASSLVFSIGQNYEQYF
.,TRBV18,15,.,TRBJ2-3,TGTGCCAGCTCCCAGCAGACAGGCGGCACAGATACGCAGTATTTT,CASSQQTGGTDTQYF
.,TRBV4-3,16,TRBD1,TRBJ2-2,TGCGCCAGCAGCCCCGGACAGGGGGGAAACACCGGGGAGCTGTTTTTT,CASSPGQGGNTGELFF
few,TRBV10-3,14,TRBD2,TRBJ2-7,TGTGCCGTCAGGGGGACTAGCGGAATCAGCGAGCAGTACTTC,CAVRGTSGISEQYF
once,TRBV7-2,15,TRBD2,TRBJ2-1,TGTGCCAGCAGCTTAGTGGCGGGGGAACACAATGAGCAGTTCTTC,CASSLVAGEHNEQFF
.,TRBV7-2,11,TRBD2,TRBJ2-5,TGTTTAGCGGGCCACCAAGAGACCCAGTACTTC,CLAGHQETQYF
.,TRBV6-1,16,.,TRBJ1-3,TGTGCCAGCAGTGAACCGACAGGCCCGCCTGGAAACACCATATATTTT,CASSEPTGPPGNTIYF
.,TRBV7-9,15,TRBD2,TRBJ2-1,TGTGCCAGCAGCTCGCAGGGGACTAGCGCCTCTGAGCAGTTCTTC,CASSSQGTSASEQFF
.,TRBV18,16,.,TRBJ2-4,TGTGCCAGCTCACCGGGTTCAGGGCTAGCCAAAAACATTCAGTACTTC,CASSPGSGLAKNIQYF
.,TRBV29-1,13,TRBD1,TRBJ2-3,TGCAGCGTGAAAGGGGGCTGGACAGATACGCAGTATTTT,CSVKGGWTDTQYF
.,TRBV7-2,15,TRBD1,TRBJ1-3,TGTGCCAGCAGTACGACAGGGGAATTTGTGGACACCATATATTTT,CASSTTGEFVDTIYF
.,TRBV7-2,14,TRBD2,TRBJ2-1,TGTGCCAGCAGCCCCGGGACTAGCTACAATGAGCAGTTCTTC,CASSPGTSYNEQFF
few,TRBV4-3,15,TRBD2,TRBJ2-7,TGCGCCAGCAGCCCGGGGGGATGGAGCGGGGACGAGCAGTACTTC,CASSPGGWSGDEQYF
.,TRBV11-3,14,TRBD1,TRBJ2-5,TGTGCCAGCAGCCGACGGACAGGGGAAGAGACCCAGTACTTC,CASSRRTGEETQYF
.,TRBV9,14,.,TRBJ1-3,TGTGCCAGCAGCGCCCAGGGGTGGGGAAACACCATATATTTT,CASSAQGWGNTIYF
.,TRBV28,14,TRBD1,TRBJ2-5,TGTGCCAGCAGCCGGAACAGGGGGCAGGAGACCCAGTACTTC,CASSRNRGQETQYF
once,TRBV27,15,.,TRBJ1-2,TGTGCCAGCAGTTTATCCAGGGTTCCCCTCTATGGCTACACCTTC,CASSLSRVPLYGYTF
.,TRBV7-2,12,.,TRBJ1-2,TGTGCCAGCAGCCCTCCGACAGGAGGCTACACCTTC,CASSPPTGGYTF
.,TRBV5-6,17,.,TRBJ2-1,TGTGCCAGCAGCTTGGGTAGCGGCTTCGCTCCCTACAATGAGCAGTTCTTC,CASSLGSGFAPYNEQFF
once,TRBV5-1,16,TRBD1,TRBJ1-1,TGCGCCAGCAGCATAACAGGGGGCCTCATGAACACTGAAGCTTTCTTT,CASSITGGLMNTEAFF
once,TRBV6-1,17,.,TRBJ2-1,TGTGCCAGCAGTGAAGTGCCAAGCGGTAGCTCCTACAATGAGCAGTTCTTC,CASSEVPSGSSYNEQFF
once,TRBV2,11,.,TRBJ1-1,TGTGCCAGCAGTCCGGACAGAGAAGCTTTCTTT,CASSPDREAFF
.,TRBV11-3,15,TRBD2,TRBJ2-7,TGTGCCAGCAGTTCTCTAGCGGGACCTTTTGGGGAGCAGTACTTC,CASSSLAGPFGEQYF
.,TRBV2,15,.,TRBJ2-5,TGTGCCAGCAGTGGTAGGGGACCGGAGGGGGAGACCCAGTACTTC,CASSGRGPEGETQYF
.,TRBV7-9,16,.,TRBJ1-2,TGTGCCAGCAGCTTAGATTCCAGGGGCGGCAACTATGGCTACACCTTC,CASSLDSRGGNYGYTF
.,TRBV28,14,TRBD1,TRBJ2-7,TGTGCCAGCAGTTTCAAGACAGGGGGCTACGAGCAGTACTTC,CASSFKTGGYEQYF
.,TRBV7-6,18,TRBD2,TRBJ2-7,TGTGCCAGCAGCTTAGCACCACCAGGGACTAGCGCAACCTACGAGCAGTACTTC,CASSLAPPGTSATYEQYF